A selection of T cell receptor beta chains follows, all from one sample in a study of T cells in Graves' hyperthyroidism and ophthalmopathy. A single record per CDR3 protein comes from TCRdb applying MiXCR to the multiplex PCR reads. The sample includes under 250,000 distinct CDR3 sequences, about 17% of them seen just once. The sequencing input was blood. All receptors derive from a woman aged 50 to 60 with Graves' hyperthyroidism. The CDR3 runs from the conserved cysteine through the conserved F or W. A D gene is named only where the DNA matches it firmly. Not every row has a clone size; where given, it reads once, few, many or a size class.

DNA: TGTGCCAGCAGCCAAGGGGCAGTAGCCAAAAACATTCAGTACTTC
CDR3: CASSQGAVAKNIQYF
size: few
length: 15
J: TRBJ2-4
D: NA
V: TRBV3-1

DNA: TGTGCCAGCACCCGCGGACCCCCTGAAGCTTTCTTT
CDR3: CASTRGPPEAFF
size: many
length: 12
J: TRBJ1-1
D: NA
V: TRBV7-3

DNA: TGTGCCAGCAGTTATACTAGCGGGAGGGCCACCTACGAGCAGTACTTC
CDR3: CASSYTSGRATYEQYF
size: NA
length: 16
J: TRBJ2-7
D: TRBD2
V: TRBV12-3/TRBV12-4

DNA: TGTGCCATCAGTACTTCCGGGACCTCGGGTGGCTACACCTTC
CDR3: CAISTSGTSGGYTF
size: NA
length: 14
J: TRBJ1-2
D: NA
V: TRBV10-3

DNA: TGCAGTGCAGGGGATTGGGGCAGAGGCTACGAGCAGTACTTC
CDR3: CSAGDWGRGYEQYF
size: many
length: 14
J: TRBJ2-7
D: NA
V: TRBV20-1

DNA: TGTGCCAGCAGCTCAAGCGGGGAGCAGTTCTTC
CDR3: CASSSSGEQFF
size: NA
length: 11
J: TRBJ2-1
D: NA
V: TRBV7-6

DNA: TGCGCCAGCAGCTTGAAGATCAGGGCAGCCAAAAACATTCAGTACTTC
CDR3: CASSLKIRAAKNIQYF
size: NA
length: 16
J: TRBJ2-4
D: NA
V: TRBV5-1

DNA: TGCGCCAGCAGTGGGACCGCCAACAGCTCCTACGAGCAGTACTTC
CDR3: CASSGTANSSYEQYF
size: many
length: 15
J: TRBJ2-7
D: NA
V: TRBV10-1

DNA: TGTGCCAGCAGCCCACGATTTAGCGGGAGTAACACCGGGGAGCTGTTTTTT
CDR3: CASSPRFSGSNTGELFF
size: NA
length: 17
J: TRBJ2-2
D: TRBD2
V: TRBV4-2

DNA: TGTGCCAGCAGCTATTCAGGGTACTCTGAAGCTTTCTTT
CDR3: CASSYSGYSEAFF
size: NA
length: 13
J: TRBJ1-1
D: NA
V: TRBV7-6

DNA: TGCGCCAGCAGCTTGCGGGGGGAACACACTGAAGCTTTCTTT
CDR3: CASSLRGEHTEAFF
size: many
length: 14
J: TRBJ1-1
D: NA
V: TRBV5-1

DNA: TGCGCCAGCAGCTTCGGACAGGGGAGGGAGCAGTACTTC
CDR3: CASSFGQGREQYF
size: NA
length: 13
J: TRBJ2-7
D: TRBD1
V: TRBV5-1

DNA: TGTGCCAGCAGCGAGGGGGGGAGAGAGACCCAGTACTTC
CDR3: CASSEGGRETQYF
size: few
length: 13
J: TRBJ2-5
D: NA
V: TRBV9

DNA: TGTGCCAGCAGGGTCGGGGGACTAGCGGGCTACGAGCAGTACTTC
CDR3: CASRVGGLAGYEQYF
size: many
length: 15
J: TRBJ2-7
D: TRBD2
V: TRBV28

DNA: TGTGCCAGCAGTTCCTTCCCAAAAGCAGGACAGCGAAACACTGAAGCTTTCTTT
CDR3: CASSSFPKAGQRNTEAFF
size: many
length: 18
J: TRBJ1-1
D: NA
V: TRBV28

DNA: TGTGCCAGCAGCTTTAAAAACACCATATATTTT
CDR3: CASSFKNTIYF
size: NA
length: 11
J: TRBJ1-3
D: NA
V: TRBV11-2

DNA: TGTGCCAGCAGTGGCCTCGCCTACGAGCAGTACTTC
CDR3: CASSGLAYEQYF
size: many
length: 12
J: TRBJ2-7
D: NA
V: TRBV6-1

DNA: TGTGCCAGCTCACCTAGACAGGGTTACAACTACGAGCAGTACTTC
CDR3: CASSPRQGYNYEQYF
size: NA
length: 15
J: TRBJ2-7
D: TRBD1
V: TRBV18

DNA: TGTGCCAGCAGCTTACAGCCCGAGTCCTACAATGAGCAGTTCTTC
CDR3: CASSLQPESYNEQFF
size: few
length: 15
J: TRBJ2-1
D: NA
V: TRBV11-2

DNA: TGCAGCGTCCCCGCGGCGGGAGTTGCAGAGACCCAGTACTTC
CDR3: CSVPAAGVAETQYF
size: many
length: 14
J: TRBJ2-5
D: TRBD2
V: TRBV29-1

DNA: TGTGCCAGTAGTATCAAGACGAACACTGAAGCTTTCTTT
CDR3: CASSIKTNTEAFF
size: many
length: 13
J: TRBJ1-1
D: NA
V: TRBV19

DNA: TGCAGTGCTAGATCGCCTAATGAAGCTTTCTTT
CDR3: CSARSPNEAFF
size: many
length: 11
J: TRBJ1-1
D: NA
V: TRBV20-1